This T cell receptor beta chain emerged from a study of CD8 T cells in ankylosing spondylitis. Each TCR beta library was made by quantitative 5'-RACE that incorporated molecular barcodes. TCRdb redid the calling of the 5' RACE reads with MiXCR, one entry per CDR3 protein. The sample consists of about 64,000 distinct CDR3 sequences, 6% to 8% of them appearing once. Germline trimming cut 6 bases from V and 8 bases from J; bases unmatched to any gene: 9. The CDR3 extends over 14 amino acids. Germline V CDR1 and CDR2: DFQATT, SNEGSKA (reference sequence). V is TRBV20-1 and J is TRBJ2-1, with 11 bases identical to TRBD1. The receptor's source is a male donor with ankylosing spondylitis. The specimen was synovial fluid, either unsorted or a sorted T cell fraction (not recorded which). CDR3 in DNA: TGCAGTGCGGAAACCGGGACAGGGGGAGATGAGCAGTTCTTC. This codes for CSAETGTGGDEQFF.